This TCR beta chain was obtained from a study of blood T cell repertoires in COVID-19. Study in general: The United States, Italy and Spain provided the acute and convalescent COVID-19 samples. T cells, B-cell-depleted T cells, or PBMCs provided the cDNA or gDNA that served as material.

Original handling: Counts of nucleated cells, estimated from reference gene primer amplification, were obtained. Using immunoSEQ multiplex PCR, the repertoire was profiled, and TCRdb retains in-frame clones only, with some absent. The DNA was the basis for D and trimming; V, J and clone size are from that table. The repertoire holds around 200,000 clones, with under 85% as singletons. Regarding this clone: The same CDR3 arises from other DNA sequences in this sample as well.

Trimming shortened V by 5 bases and J by 1 base, and 2 bases separated the two germline ends. This CDR3 comprises 11 residues. Germline V gene data show CDR1 as SEHNR and CDR2 as FQNEAQ (reference sequence). The chain is built from TRBV7-9 and TRBJ2-5; D gene unclear. Sequencing used peripheral blood. The receptor comes from a woman between 40 and 55 years old with acute or convalescent COVID-19. The CDR3 nucleotides read TGTGCCAGCAGCCTCCAAGAGACCCAGTACTTC. Protein sequence: CASSLQETQYF.